Below are 11 T cell receptor beta chains sequenced from a single sample in a study of CD8+CD57+ T cells in acquired aplastic anemia. All patients picked for sequencing had shown, by flow cytometry, an expansion of CD8+CD57+ cells. The template used for profiling TCR beta VDJ and CDR3 was genomic DNA. A single record per CDR3 protein comes from TCRdb applying MiXCR to the reads. This table holds some 170,000 distinct CDR3 sequences, 65% to 75% found once. Sequencing was carried out using sorted CD4+, CD8+, or CD8+CD57+ T cells (not recorded which) from PBMCs. The source of these receptors is a human donor with aplastic anemia.

The rearrangement joins TRBV19 to TRBJ2-7, with D hard to call. Germline V gives CDR1 LNHDA, CDR2 SQIVND (reference sequence). V was shortened by 4 bases and J by 0 bases, with 7 bases between the two germline ends. The CDR3 runs to 13 residues. Written as DNA, the CDR3 is TGTGCCAGTAGTAAGGAGAGCTCCTACGAGCAGTACTTC. Translating gives CASSKESSYEQYF. The full variable domain, with the rest looked up from reference TRBV19 and TRBJ2-7, is DGGITQSPKYLFRKEGQNVTLSCEQNLNHDAMYWYRQDPGQGLRLIYYSQIVNDFQKGDIAEGYSVSREKKESFPLTVTSAQKNPTAFYLCASSKESSYEQYFGPGTRLTVT.

V and J are TRBV19 and TRBJ2-3; 10 nucleotides agree with TRBD2. Germline V CDR1 and CDR2: LNHDA, SQIVND (reference sequence). The CDR3 is 16 residues long. V dropped 6 bases and J dropped 8; count of bases not matched to a gene: 14. The CDR3, as DNA: TGTGCCAGTAGCCCCTCAGGAAGCGGGAGGGCGGGTACGCAGTATTTT. The encoded protein is CASSPSGSGRAGTQYF.

The chain employs TRBV14 and TRBJ1-4; D gene unclear. The CDR3 spans 11 residues. Trimming removed 1 base from V and 11 bases from J, with 5 bases in between. CDR1 and CDR2 from the germline V gene are SGHDN and FVKESK. The CDR3 DNA is TGTGCCAGCAGCCAAGTACTGAAACTGTTTTTT. Amino acids: CASSQVLKLFF.

The genes are TRBV29-1 and TRBJ2-1; 10 bases align to TRBD2. Losses at the gene ends were 7 bases for V and 9 bases for J; bases not matched to a gene: 9. The CDR3 covers 13 residues. Germline lookup yields CDR1 SQVTM and CDR2 ANQGSEA. CDR3 nucleotides: TGCAGCGCCCCTTCTGGGACTAGCGCTGAGCAGTTCTTC. This gives the protein CSAPSGTSAEQFF.

The chain carries TRBV10-3 and TRBJ1-2; unclear D gene. The CDR3 sequence is 14 residues long. V gave up 2 bases and J gave up 7 bases, with 14 bases separating them. The germline CDR1 and CDR2 sequences are ENHRY and SYGVKD. CDR3 residues: CAISELGSVSGYTF. CDR3 DNA sequence: TGTGCCATCAGTGAGCTGGGCAGTGTTTCTGGCTACACCTTC.

J is TRBJ2-2 and V is TRBV6-2 or TRBV6-3; D uncertain. CDR1 is MNHEY and CDR2 is SVGEGT in the germline V gene. Trimming took off 8 bases at V and 7 bases at J, with 11 bases between the two ends. The CDR3 has 12 amino acids. CDR3 bases: TGTGCCAGCTCGCCCGGAGACGGGGAGCTGTTTTTT. It codes for CASSPGDGELFF.

This sequence joins TRBV5-4 and TRBJ2-1; D is perhaps TRBD1 or TRBD2 (5 bases each). This CDR3 comprises 14 residues. The V and J ends lost 0 bases and 4 bases respectively, with 8 bases between them. Germline V lookup: CDR1 SGHNT, CDR2 YYREEE (reference sequence). The CDR3, as DNA: TGTGCCAGCAGCTTGGGGGACCGATACAATGAGCAGTTCTTC. Amino acid sequence: CASSLGDRYNEQFF.

The V gene is TRBV2, the J gene TRBJ1-5; TRBD1 matches 8 bases. Looked up from germline, CDR1 is SNHLY and CDR2 is FYNNEI. The CDR3 is made up of 14 amino acids. The V and J ends lost 1 base and 7 bases, in that order; junction bases with no gene match: 3. This CDR3 is CASSEVDRDQPQHF. CDR3 nucleotide sequence: TGTGCCAGCAGTGAAGTGGACAGGGACCAGCCCCAGCATTTT.

This clonotype appeared many times. The junction and the germline gene differ at one end; a read error may be behind it. This CDR3 is CASSLGDTQYF. The CDR3 nucleotides are TGTGCCAGCAGCTTAGGGGATACGCAGTATTTT. The chain has TRBV5-1 and TRBJ2-3; D not resolved. The CDR3 length is 11 residues. From germline, CDR1 is SGHRS and CDR2 YFSETQ.

Comment on this clonotype: A much larger clone differs from this one at a single base, so this may be a read error. The V and J genes are TRBV6-4 and TRBJ2-3; 9 bases map to TRBD1. The length of the CDR3 is 14 residues. CDR1 and CDR2 from the germline V gene are MRHNA and SNTAGT. The CDR3 loop is CVSRDRGDTDTQYF. The CDR3 DNA is TGTGTCAGCAGAGACAGGGGGGACACAGATACGCAGTATTTT.

This chain links TRBV7-2 with TRBJ1-5, with TRBD1 matching over 8 bases. The V segment lost 1 base and the J segment 11 bases; nucleotides outside the gene matches: 4. CDR1 SGHTA and CDR2 FQGNSA come from the germline V gene. This CDR3 comprises 13 residues. CDR3 in DNA: TGTGCCAGCAGCTTAGTGGACAGGGAGGCCCAGCATTTT. This codes for CASSLVDREAQHF.